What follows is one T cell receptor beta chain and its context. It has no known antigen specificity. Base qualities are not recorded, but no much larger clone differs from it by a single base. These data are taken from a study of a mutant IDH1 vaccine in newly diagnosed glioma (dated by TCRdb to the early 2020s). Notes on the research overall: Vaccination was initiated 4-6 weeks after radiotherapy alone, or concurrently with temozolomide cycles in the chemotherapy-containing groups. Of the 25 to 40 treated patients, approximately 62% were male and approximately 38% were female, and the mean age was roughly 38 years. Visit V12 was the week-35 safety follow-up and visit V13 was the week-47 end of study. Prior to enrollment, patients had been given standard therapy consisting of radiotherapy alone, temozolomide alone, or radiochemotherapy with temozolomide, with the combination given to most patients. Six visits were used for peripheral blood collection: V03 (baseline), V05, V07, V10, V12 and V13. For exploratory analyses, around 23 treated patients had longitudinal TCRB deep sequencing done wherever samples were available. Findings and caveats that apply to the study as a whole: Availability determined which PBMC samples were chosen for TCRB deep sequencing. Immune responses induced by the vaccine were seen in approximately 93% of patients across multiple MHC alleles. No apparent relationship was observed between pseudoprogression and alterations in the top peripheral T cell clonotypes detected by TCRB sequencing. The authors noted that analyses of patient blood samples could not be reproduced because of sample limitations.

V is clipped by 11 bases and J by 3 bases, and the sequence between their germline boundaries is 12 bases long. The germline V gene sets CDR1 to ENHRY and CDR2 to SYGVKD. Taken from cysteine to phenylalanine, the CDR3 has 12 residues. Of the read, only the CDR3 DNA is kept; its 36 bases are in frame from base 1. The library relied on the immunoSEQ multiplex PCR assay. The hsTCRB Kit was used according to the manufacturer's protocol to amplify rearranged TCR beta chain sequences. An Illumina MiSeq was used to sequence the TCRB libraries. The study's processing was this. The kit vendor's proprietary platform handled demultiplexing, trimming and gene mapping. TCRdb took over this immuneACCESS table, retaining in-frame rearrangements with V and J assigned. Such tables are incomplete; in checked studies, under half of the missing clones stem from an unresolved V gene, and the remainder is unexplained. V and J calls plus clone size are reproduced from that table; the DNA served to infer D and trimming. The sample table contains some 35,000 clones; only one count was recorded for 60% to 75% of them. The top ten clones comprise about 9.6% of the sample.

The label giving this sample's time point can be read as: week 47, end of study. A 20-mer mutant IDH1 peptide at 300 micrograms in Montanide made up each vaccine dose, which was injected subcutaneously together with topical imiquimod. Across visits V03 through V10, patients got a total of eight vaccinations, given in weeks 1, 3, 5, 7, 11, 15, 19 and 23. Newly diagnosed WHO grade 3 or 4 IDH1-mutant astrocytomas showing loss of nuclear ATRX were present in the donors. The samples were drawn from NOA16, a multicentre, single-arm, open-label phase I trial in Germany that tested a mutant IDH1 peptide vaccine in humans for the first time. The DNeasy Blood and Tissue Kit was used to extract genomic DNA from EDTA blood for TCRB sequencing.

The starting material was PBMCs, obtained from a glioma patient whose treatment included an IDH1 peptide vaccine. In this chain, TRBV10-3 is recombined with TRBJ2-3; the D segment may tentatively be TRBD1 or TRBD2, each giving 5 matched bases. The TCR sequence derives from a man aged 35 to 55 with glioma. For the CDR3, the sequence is CAARGETDTQYF. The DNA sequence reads TGTGCCGCCAGAGGGGAAACAGATACGCAGTATTTT.